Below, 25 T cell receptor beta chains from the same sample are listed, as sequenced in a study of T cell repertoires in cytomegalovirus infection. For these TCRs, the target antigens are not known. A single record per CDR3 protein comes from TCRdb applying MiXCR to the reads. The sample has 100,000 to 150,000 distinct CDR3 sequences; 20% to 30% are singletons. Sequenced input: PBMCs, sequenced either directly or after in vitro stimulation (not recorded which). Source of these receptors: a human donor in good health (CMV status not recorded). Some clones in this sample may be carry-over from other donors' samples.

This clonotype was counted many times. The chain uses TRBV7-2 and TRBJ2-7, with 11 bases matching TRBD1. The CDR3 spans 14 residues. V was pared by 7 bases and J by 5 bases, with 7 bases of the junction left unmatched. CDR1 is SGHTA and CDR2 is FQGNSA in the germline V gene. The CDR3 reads CASTPDRGRDEQYF. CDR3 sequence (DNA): TGTGCCAGCACCCCGGACAGGGGGCGCGACGAGCAGTACTTC.

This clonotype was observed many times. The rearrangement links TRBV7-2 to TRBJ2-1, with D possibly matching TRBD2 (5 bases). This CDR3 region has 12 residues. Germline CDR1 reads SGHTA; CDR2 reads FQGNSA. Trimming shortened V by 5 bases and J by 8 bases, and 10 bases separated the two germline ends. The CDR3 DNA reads TGTGCCAGCAGCCCGAGGGCCTATGAGCAGTTCTTC. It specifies CASSPRAYEQFF.

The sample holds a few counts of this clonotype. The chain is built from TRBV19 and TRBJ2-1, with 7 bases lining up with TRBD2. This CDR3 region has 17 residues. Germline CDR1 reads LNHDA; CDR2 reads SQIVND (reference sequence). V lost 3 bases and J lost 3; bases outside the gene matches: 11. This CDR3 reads CASSMDRASGFYNEQFF. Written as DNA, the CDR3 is TGTGCCAGTAGTATGGATAGGGCTAGCGGTTTCTACAATGAGCAGTTCTTC.

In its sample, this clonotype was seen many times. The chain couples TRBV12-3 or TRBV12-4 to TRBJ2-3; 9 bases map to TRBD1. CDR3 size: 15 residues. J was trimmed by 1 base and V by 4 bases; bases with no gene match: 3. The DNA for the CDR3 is TGTGCCAGCAGTTCCCGACAGGGGGGCACAGATACGCAGTATTTT. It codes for CASSSRQGGTDTQYF.

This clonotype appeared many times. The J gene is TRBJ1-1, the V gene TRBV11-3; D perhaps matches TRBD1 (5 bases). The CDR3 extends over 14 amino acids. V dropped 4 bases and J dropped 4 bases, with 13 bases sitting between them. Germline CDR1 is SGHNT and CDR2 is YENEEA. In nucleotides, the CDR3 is TGTGCCAGCAGCTCGCGGCGGGGGACCACTGAAGCTTTCTTT. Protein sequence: CASSSRRGTTEAFF.

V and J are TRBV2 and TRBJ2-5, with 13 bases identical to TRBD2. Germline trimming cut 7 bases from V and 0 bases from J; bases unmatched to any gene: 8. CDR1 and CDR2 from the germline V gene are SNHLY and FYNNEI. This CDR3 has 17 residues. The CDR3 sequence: CASKGLAGPSYQETQYF. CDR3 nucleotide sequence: TGTGCCAGCAAGGGACTAGCGGGACCAAGCTACCAAGAGACCCAGTACTTC.

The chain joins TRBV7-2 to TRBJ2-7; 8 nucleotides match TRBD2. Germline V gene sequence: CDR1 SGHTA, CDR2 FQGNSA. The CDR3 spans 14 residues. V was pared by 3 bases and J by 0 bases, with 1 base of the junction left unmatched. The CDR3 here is CASSLSGGSYEQYF. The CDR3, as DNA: TGTGCCAGCAGCTTGAGCGGGGGCTCCTACGAGCAGTACTTC.

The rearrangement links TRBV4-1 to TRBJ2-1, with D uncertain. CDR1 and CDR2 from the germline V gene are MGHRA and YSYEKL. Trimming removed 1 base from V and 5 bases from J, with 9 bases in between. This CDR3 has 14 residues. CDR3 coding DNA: TGCGCCAGCAGCCAAGTTGATAAAAACAATGAGCAGTTCTTC. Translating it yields CASSQVDKNNEQFF.

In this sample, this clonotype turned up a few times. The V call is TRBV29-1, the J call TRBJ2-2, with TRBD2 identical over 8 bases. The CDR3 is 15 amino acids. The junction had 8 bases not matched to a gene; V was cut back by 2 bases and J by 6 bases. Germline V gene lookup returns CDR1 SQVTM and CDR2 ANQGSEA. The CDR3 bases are TGCAGCGTTGAAATCACGGGAGGGCCATCCGGGGAGCTGTTTTTT. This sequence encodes CSVEITGGPSGELFF.

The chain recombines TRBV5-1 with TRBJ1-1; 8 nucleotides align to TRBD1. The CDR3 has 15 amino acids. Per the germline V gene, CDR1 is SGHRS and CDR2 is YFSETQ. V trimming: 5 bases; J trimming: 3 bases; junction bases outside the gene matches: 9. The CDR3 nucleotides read TGCGCCAGCAGGGGTCTGCAGGGGGCCGACACTGAAGCTTTCTTT. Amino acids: CASRGLQGADTEAFF.

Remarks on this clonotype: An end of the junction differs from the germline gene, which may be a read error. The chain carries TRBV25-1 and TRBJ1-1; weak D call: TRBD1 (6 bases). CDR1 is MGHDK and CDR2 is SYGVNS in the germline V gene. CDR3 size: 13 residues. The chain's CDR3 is CASSVQGGTVAFF. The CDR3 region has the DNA TGTGCCAGCAGTGTACAGGGCGGCACTGTAGCTTTCTTT.

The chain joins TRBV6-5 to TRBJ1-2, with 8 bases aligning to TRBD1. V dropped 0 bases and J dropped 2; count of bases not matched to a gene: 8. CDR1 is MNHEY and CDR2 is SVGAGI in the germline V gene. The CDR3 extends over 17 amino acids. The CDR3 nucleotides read TGTGCCAGCAGTTACTCAAGCGGACAGGGAGGAAACTATGGCTACACCTTC. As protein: CASSYSSGQGGNYGYTF.

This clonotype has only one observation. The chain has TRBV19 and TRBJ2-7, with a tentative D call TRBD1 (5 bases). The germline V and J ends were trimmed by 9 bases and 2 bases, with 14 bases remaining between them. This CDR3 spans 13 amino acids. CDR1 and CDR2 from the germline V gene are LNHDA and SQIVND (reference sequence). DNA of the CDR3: TGTGCCAGCAGCAGGGTCTGGCCCTACGAGCAGTACTTC. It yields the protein CASSRVWPYEQYF.

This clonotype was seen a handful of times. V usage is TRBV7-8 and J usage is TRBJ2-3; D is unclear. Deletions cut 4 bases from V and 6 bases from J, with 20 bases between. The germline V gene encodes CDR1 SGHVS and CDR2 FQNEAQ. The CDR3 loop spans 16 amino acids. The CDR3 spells CASSSSRSLSTDTQYF. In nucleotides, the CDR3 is TGTGCCAGCAGCTCCTCTCGAAGCCTCTCGACTGATACGCAGTATTTT.

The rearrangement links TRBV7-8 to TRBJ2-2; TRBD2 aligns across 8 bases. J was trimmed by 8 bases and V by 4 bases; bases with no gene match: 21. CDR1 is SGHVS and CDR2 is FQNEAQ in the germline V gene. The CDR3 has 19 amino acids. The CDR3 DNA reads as TGTGCCAGCAGCTCCCCGAGGGCGCTAGCGGGTGCGGGTGGTGGGGAGCTGTTTTTT. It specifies CASSSPRALAGAGGGELFF. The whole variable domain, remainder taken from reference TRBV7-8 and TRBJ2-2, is GAGVSQSPRYKVAKRGQDVALRCDPISGHVSLFWYQQALGQGPEFLTYFQNEAQLDKSGLPSDRFFAERPEGSVSTLKIQRTQQEDSAVYLCASSSPRALAGAGGGELFFGEGSRLTVL.

CDR3 region: CASSQRLGTDTQYF. In DNA, the CDR3 is TGCGCCAGCAGCCAACGGTTAGGCACAGATACGCAGTATTTT. The gene calls are TRBV4-3 and TRBJ2-3; D gene uncertain. From germline, CDR1 is LGHNA and CDR2 YSLEER. Trimming cost V 2 bases and J 1 base, with 7 bases left between them. This CDR3 is 14 amino acids long.

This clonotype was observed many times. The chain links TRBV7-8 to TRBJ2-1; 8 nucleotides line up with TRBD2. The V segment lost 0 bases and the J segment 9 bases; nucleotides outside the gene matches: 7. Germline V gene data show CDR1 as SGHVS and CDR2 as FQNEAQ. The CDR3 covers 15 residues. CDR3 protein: CASSLASAGGGEQFF. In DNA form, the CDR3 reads TGTGCCAGCAGCTTAGCTTCGGCGGGAGGAGGTGAGCAGTTCTTC.

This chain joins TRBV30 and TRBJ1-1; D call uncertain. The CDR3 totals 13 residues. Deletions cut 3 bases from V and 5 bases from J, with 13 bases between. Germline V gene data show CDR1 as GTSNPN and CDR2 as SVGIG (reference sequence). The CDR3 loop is CAWRADPRTEAFF. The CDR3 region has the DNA TGTGCCTGGAGGGCTGACCCCCGGACTGAAGCTTTCTTT.

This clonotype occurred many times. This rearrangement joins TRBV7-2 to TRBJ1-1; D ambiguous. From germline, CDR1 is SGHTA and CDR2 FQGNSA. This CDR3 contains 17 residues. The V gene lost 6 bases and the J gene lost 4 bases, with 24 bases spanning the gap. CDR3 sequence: CASSLSVVKQWVTEAFF. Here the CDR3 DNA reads TGTGCCAGCAGTTTAAGCGTAGTGAAACAGTGGGTCACTGAAGCTTTCTTT.

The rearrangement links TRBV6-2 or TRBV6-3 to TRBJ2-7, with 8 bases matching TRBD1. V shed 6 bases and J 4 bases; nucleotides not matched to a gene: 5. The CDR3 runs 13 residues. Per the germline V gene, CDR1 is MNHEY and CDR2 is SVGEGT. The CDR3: CASRWDRKYEQYF. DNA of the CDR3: TGTGCCAGCAGATGGGACAGGAAGTACGAGCAGTACTTC.

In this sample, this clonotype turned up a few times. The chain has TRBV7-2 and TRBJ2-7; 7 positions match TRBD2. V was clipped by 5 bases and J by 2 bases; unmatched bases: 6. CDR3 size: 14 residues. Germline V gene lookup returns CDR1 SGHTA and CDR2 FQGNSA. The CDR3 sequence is CASSDLAVAYEQYF. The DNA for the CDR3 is TGTGCCAGCAGCGACCTAGCGGTTGCCTACGAGCAGTACTTC.

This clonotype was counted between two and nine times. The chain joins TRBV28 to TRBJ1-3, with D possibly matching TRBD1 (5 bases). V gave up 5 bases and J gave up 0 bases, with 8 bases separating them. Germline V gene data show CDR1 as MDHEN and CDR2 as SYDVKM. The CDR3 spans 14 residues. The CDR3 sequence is CASSGTLSGNTIYF. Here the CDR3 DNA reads TGTGCCAGCAGTGGGACCCTCTCTGGAAACACCATATATTTT.

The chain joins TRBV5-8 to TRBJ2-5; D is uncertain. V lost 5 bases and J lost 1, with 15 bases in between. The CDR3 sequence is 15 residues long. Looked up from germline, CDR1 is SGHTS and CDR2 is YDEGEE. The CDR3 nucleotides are TGTGCCAGCAGTTCTACTAACAGATTCCAAGAGACCCAGTACTTC. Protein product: CASSSTNRFQETQYF.

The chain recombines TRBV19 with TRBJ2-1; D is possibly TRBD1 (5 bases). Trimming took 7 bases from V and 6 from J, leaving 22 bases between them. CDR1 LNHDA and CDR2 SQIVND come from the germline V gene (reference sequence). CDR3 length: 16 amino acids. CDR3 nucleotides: TGTGCCAGTATGGGGCGTTTAGGTTTAGAACGCAATGAGCAGTTCTTC. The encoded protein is CASMGRLGLERNEQFF.

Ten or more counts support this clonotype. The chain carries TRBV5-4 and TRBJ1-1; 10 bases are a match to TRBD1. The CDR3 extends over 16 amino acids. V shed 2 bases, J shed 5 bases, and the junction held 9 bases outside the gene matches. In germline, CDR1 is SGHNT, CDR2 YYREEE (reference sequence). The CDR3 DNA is TGTGCCAGCAGCTTCGAGGGACAGGGGAGGGGAACTGAAGCTTTCTTT. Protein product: CASSFEGQGRGTEAFF.